The rows below give T cell receptor beta chains drawn from one sample of a study of monozygotic twins with inflammatory bowel disease. TCRdb derives one entry per CDR3 protein from the 5' RACE reads, leaving out DNA. The ten most abundant clones cover 9.5% to 15% of a sample with 90,000 to 110,000 distinct CDR3 sequences. The sequenced sample consisted of blood. All receptors derive from a human donor with ulcerative colitis or Crohn's disease, or a healthy co-twin of an affected twin (not recorded which). Each CDR3 is given with its conserved first and last residue. Each record gives: J gene, V gene, CDR3 protein.

J gene: TRBJ2-7; V gene: TRBV7-8; CDR3 protein: CASSPMDNSYEQYF
J gene: TRBJ2-7; V gene: TRBV4-1; CDR3 protein: CASSQVAGERQYF
J gene: TRBJ1-5; V gene: TRBV5-1; CDR3 protein: CASSLDGDTAQHF
J gene: TRBJ2-1; V gene: TRBV20-1; CDR3 protein: CSARPTSGTAYYNEQFF
J gene: TRBJ2-7; V gene: TRBV7-9; CDR3 protein: CASSLQGAHEQYF
J gene: TRBJ2-1; V gene: TRBV25-1; CDR3 protein: CASSDPTGHFRFEQFF
J gene: TRBJ2-1; V gene: TRBV20-1; CDR3 protein: CSARAYGTSGVSYNEQFF
J gene: TRBJ2-1; V gene: TRBV11-2; CDR3 protein: CASSVVGLGAGYNEQFF
J gene: TRBJ2-1; V gene: TRBV7-9; CDR3 protein: CASSLVTTDGQFF
J gene: TRBJ2-1; V gene: TRBV7-6; CDR3 protein: CASSSLAGEYNEQFF
J gene: TRBJ1-1; V gene: TRBV5-1; CDR3 protein: CASTNSGTRNTEAFF
J gene: TRBJ1-5; V gene: TRBV7-9; CDR3 protein: CASSLSDSNQPQHF
J gene: TRBJ2-4; V gene: TRBV7-2; CDR3 protein: CASSPSRGAKNIQYF
J gene: TRBJ1-1; V gene: TRBV20-1; CDR3 protein: CSARQSPTIATEAFF
J gene: TRBJ1-5; V gene: TRBV29-1; CDR3 protein: CSVANSNQPQHF
J gene: TRBJ1-1; V gene: TRBV12-3/TRBV12-4; CDR3 protein: CASSFQGLSTEAFF
J gene: TRBJ2-2; V gene: TRBV7-7; CDR3 protein: CASSRTGGTGELFF
J gene: TRBJ2-1; V gene: TRBV14; CDR3 protein: CASSQGTYNEQFF
J gene: TRBJ2-3; V gene: TRBV29-1; CDR3 protein: CSVEVTGSDTQYF
J gene: TRBJ2-2; V gene: TRBV7-6; CDR3 protein: CASSLQVVGELFF
J gene: TRBJ1-1; V gene: TRBV6-5; CDR3 protein: CASTYSGRRYTEAFF
J gene: TRBJ2-1; V gene: TRBV9; CDR3 protein: CASSIASPGTGVNEQFF
J gene: TRBJ1-2; V gene: TRBV20-1; CDR3 protein: CSAALGDYGYTF
J gene: TRBJ1-4; V gene: TRBV6-2/TRBV6-3; CDR3 protein: CASSKKRWGLASLATNEKLFF
J gene: TRBJ1-5; V gene: TRBV29-1; CDR3 protein: CSVGGGLNQPQHF
J gene: TRBJ2-2; V gene: TRBV7-3; CDR3 protein: CASSRYTSGGTGELFF
J gene: TRBJ2-6; V gene: TRBV10-3; CDR3 protein: CAISEPGSSGANVLTF
J gene: TRBJ2-7; V gene: TRBV7-6; CDR3 protein: CASSLDSTYEQYF
J gene: TRBJ2-5; V gene: TRBV27; CDR3 protein: CASSLWGAKTQYF
J gene: TRBJ2-2; V gene: TRBV10-3; CDR3 protein: CAISELGQTNTGELFF
J gene: TRBJ2-2; V gene: TRBV7-2; CDR3 protein: CASSRIAGYTGELFF
J gene: TRBJ2-3; V gene: TRBV5-6; CDR3 protein: CASSLEGLASTQYF
J gene: TRBJ2-1; V gene: TRBV12-3/TRBV12-4; CDR3 protein: CASSLALINNEQFF
J gene: TRBJ2-5; V gene: TRBV5-1; CDR3 protein: CASSLGQETQYF
J gene: TRBJ2-7; V gene: TRBV20-1; CDR3 protein: CSARDPAGVYNEQYF
J gene: TRBJ1-5; V gene: TRBV28; CDR3 protein: CASSGTSGNQPQHF
J gene: TRBJ2-5; V gene: TRBV7-2; CDR3 protein: CASSLVAVQETQYF
J gene: TRBJ2-1; V gene: TRBV15; CDR3 protein: CATSRDTGEQFF
J gene: TRBJ1-4; V gene: TRBV12-3/TRBV12-4; CDR3 protein: CASSVRRNLLGEKLFF
J gene: TRBJ1-2; V gene: TRBV6-1; CDR3 protein: CASSEVPQAYGYTF